A selection of T cell receptor beta chains follows, all from one sample in a study of T-cell memory formation after mild COVID-19. TCRdb analysed the 5' RACE reads with MiXCR anew, one entry per CDR3 protein. This table holds about 420,000 distinct CDR3 sequences, 23% found once. Sequenced input: PBMCs or a T cell subset sorted from them (not recorded which). These receptors were collected from an adult woman who had mild COVID-19 (a few samples of this study predate the infection). Cell type and time point are not known. CDR3s include the opening cysteine and the closing phenylalanine or tryptophan. The D gene is left open where the match is weak. The size of a clone is reported for some rows only, either as once, few or many, or as a class for expanded clones.

D gene,J gene,V gene,clone size,CDR3 DNA,CDR3 protein
NA,TRBJ1-1,TRBV19,NA,TGTGCCAGCGAAACGGGACAGAACACTGAAGCTTTCTTT,CASETGQNTEAFF
NA,TRBJ1-3,TRBV4-1,NA,TGCGCCAGCAGCCAAGAAGGGGCTGGAAACACCATATATTTT,CASSQEGAGNTIYF
TRBD1,TRBJ2-6,TRBV7-3,NA,TGTGCCAGCAGCGTAATGACAGGGTCTGGGGCCAACGTCCTGACTTTC,CASSVMTGSGANVLTF
NA,TRBJ2-1,TRBV21-1,NA,TGTGCCAGCAGCAAAGTAGGCAGATCGGCAAATGACAATGAGCAGTTCTTC,CASSKVGRSANDNEQFF
TRBD1,TRBJ2-3,TRBV6-1,NA,TGTGCCAGCACCCGGGACAGGGGGCAAGATACGCAGTATTTT,CASTRDRGQDTQYF
TRBD1,TRBJ1-2,TRBV6-1,NA,TGTGCCAGCAGACCCACCGGGACAGGGAACGGCTACACCTTC,CASRPTGTGNGYTF
TRBD1,TRBJ2-1,TRBV12-3/TRBV12-4,few,TGTGCCAGCAGCTTCTACACAGGGGTACGATCCTACAATGAGCAGTTCTTC,CASSFYTGVRSYNEQFF
NA,TRBJ1-3,TRBV9,NA,TGTGCCAGCAGCGTGCGCGGCGGAAACACCATATATTTT,CASSVRGGNTIYF
TRBD2,TRBJ2-1,TRBV12-3/TRBV12-4,NA,TGTGCCAGCAGTTGGGCTAGCGGGAGGGGGACCAATGAGCAGTTCTTC,CASSWASGRGTNEQFF
NA,TRBJ1-1,TRBV11-3,NA,TGTGCCAGCAGCTTCCGGAGCATGAACACTGAAGCTTTCTTT,CASSFRSMNTEAFF
NA,TRBJ2-7,TRBV7-6,once,TGTGCCAGCAGCTCCAGCCGGACGGGGCCCGACTCCTACGAGCAGTACTTC,CASSSSRTGPDSYEQYF
NA,TRBJ2-7,TRBV5-5,few,TGTGCCAGCAGCTTGCGGCCCCTGACAGGCGCCTACGAGCAGTACTTC,CASSLRPLTGAYEQYF
NA,TRBJ2-2,TRBV5-5,NA,TGTGCCAGCAGCTTGGAGCATAGCGGGGAGCTGTTTTTT,CASSLEHSGELFF
TRBD1,TRBJ1-2,TRBV7-9,few,TGTGCCAGCAGCGACCGACAGGGGCCAGACTATGGCTACACCTTC,CASSDRQGPDYGYTF